Shown below are 15 T cell receptor beta chains from a single sample sequenced in a study of T cell repertoires in cytomegalovirus infection. TCRdb called the reads again in MiXCR, with one record for every CDR3 protein. In the table there are some 71,000 distinct CDR3 sequences, roughly 28% of which are singletons. These receptors' targets are unknown. This specimen consisted of CD8+ T cells from cultured PBMCs, obtained from culture after CMV antigen stimulation. All receptors come from a human donor in good health (CMV status not recorded). Some clones in this sample may be carry-over from other donors' samples.

The table lists this clonotype with a few counts. The chain links TRBV4-1 to TRBJ1-4, with unresolved D. The V end was cut by 4 bases, the J end by 3 bases, with 18 bases between. This CDR3 comprises 17 residues. Germline CDR1 is MGHRA and CDR2 is YSYEKL. Written as DNA, the CDR3 is TGCGCCAGCAGCCCCGGACCTCAGCAGGCGGCTAATGAAAAACTGTTTTTT. Encoded protein: CASSPGPQQAANEKLFF.

The chain's CDR3 is CASSISGGGNTGELFF. CDR3 DNA sequence: TGTGCCAGTAGTATCTCGGGAGGGGGGAACACCGGGGAGCTGTTTTTT. The chain joins TRBV19 to TRBJ2-2, with 8 nucleotides matching TRBD2. V gave up 3 bases and J gave up 1 base; unmatched junction bases: 4. The CDR3 is made up of 16 amino acids. CDR1 is LNHDA and CDR2 is SQIVND in the germline V gene (reference sequence). Supplemented by reference TRBV19 and TRBJ2-2, the full variable domain reads DGGITQSPKYLFRKEGQNVTLSCEQNLNHDAMYWYRQDPGQGLRLIYYSQIVNDFQKGDIAEGYSVSREKKESFPLTVTSAQKNPTAFYLCASSISGGGNTGELFFGEGSRLTVL.

The chain has TRBV20-1 and TRBJ2-3; D gene unclear. This CDR3 is 14 amino acids long. Looked up from germline, CDR1 is DFQATT and CDR2 is SNEGSKA (reference sequence). V was pared by 6 bases and J by 4 bases, with 17 bases between. The CDR3 spells CSADENSFADTQYF. The CDR3 region has the DNA TGCAGTGCCGACGAGAACAGCTTCGCAGATACGCAGTATTTT.

This clonotype was observed many times. This chain links TRBV24-1 with TRBJ2-7, with D unresolved. Trimming shortened V by 5 bases and J by 7 bases, and 14 bases separated the two germline ends. The CDR3 is 13 amino acids. Germline assignment: CDR1 KGHDR and CDR2 SFDVKD. CDR3 DNA sequence: TGTGCCACCAGTGCTACGAACCCGGGTGAGCAGTACTTC. This codes for CATSATNPGEQYF.

This chain joins TRBV19 and TRBJ2-7; 9 bases are a match to TRBD2. Germline CDR1 and CDR2: LNHDA and SQIVND (reference sequence). V lost 0 bases to trimming and J lost 3 bases; unmatched junction nucleotides: 6. The CDR3 totals 16 residues. The CDR3 is CASSIDTLAGFYEQYF. DNA for the CDR3: TGTGCCAGTAGTATAGATACACTAGCGGGCTTCTACGAGCAGTACTTC.

In its sample, this clonotype was seen a few times. The chain links TRBV9 to TRBJ2-3, with 8 positions matching TRBD1. Germline values: CDR1 SGDLS, CDR2 YYNGEE. Germline trimming cut 5 bases from V and 6 bases from J; bases unmatched to any gene: 11. CDR3 length: 15 residues. The DNA for the CDR3 is TGTGCCAGCAGAGACGACAGGGGCGGGGACGATACGCAGTATTTT. Translated: CASRDDRGGDDTQYF.

This clonotype appeared a few times. V usage is TRBV12-3 or TRBV12-4 and J usage is TRBJ2-5; TRBD2 matches at 7 bases. The CDR3 sequence is 15 residues long. V trimming: 4 bases; J trimming: 5 bases; junction bases outside the gene matches: 10. The CDR3 loop reads CASSSRDYLKETQYF. The CDR3 coding sequence is TGTGCCAGCAGTTCCCGGGACTACTTAAAGGAGACCCAGTACTTC.

This clonotype was seen repeatedly, ten times or more. The J gene is TRBJ1-3, the V gene TRBV5-6; unclear D gene. Trimming removed 4 bases at V and 4 bases at J, with 15 bases between. The CDR3 is 15 residues long. The V gene's germline CDR1 is SGHDT and CDR2 YYEEEE. The CDR3 coding sequence is TGTGCCAGCAGCGTAGGAGCCGAGGACGGAAACACCATATATTTT. Amino acids: CASSVGAEDGNTIYF.

The rearrangement joins TRBV7-6 to TRBJ1-1; 9 positions match TRBD1. The V gene end was trimmed by 1 base and the J gene end by 0 bases; junction bases not matched to a gene: 6. Germline CDR1 and CDR2: SGHVS and FNYEAQ. This CDR3 spans 17 amino acids. CDR3 sequence reads: CASSLGQGGFLNTEAFF. CDR3 sequence (DNA): TGTGCCAGCAGCTTAGGACAGGGGGGGTTTCTGAACACTGAAGCTTTCTTT.

This chain uses TRBV19 with TRBJ1-2; no definite D call. Germline CDR1 reads LNHDA; CDR2 reads SQIVND (reference sequence). This CDR3 has 16 residues. Deletions cut 0 bases from V and 7 bases from J, with 18 bases between. The CDR3, as DNA: TGTGCCAGTAGTATAGATTCTTATGGGCAGGTGGTTGGCTACACCTTC. Translating gives CASSIDSYGQVVGYTF.

The DNA of the CDR3 is TGTGCCAGCACCCCGGAGGGGAGAACCTACGAGCAGTACTTC. This translates into CASTPEGRTYEQYF. V and J are TRBV7-9 and TRBJ2-7, with TRBD2 as a possible D gene (6 bases). CDR3 length equals 14 residues. The V end lost 7 bases, the J end lost 2 bases, and 15 bases lay between the germline ends. Looked up from germline, CDR1 is SEHNR and CDR2 is FQNEAQ (reference sequence).

The rearrangement links TRBV27 to TRBJ2-7; D ambiguous. Trimming shortened V by 4 bases and J by 4 bases, and 5 bases separated the two germline ends. Looked up from germline, CDR1 is MNHEY and CDR2 is SMNVEV (reference sequence). The CDR3 sequence is 11 residues long. CDR3 region: CASSSLYEQYF. The DNA for the CDR3 is TGTGCCAGCAGTTCCCTTTACGAGCAGTACTTC.

This clonotype was seen many times. The V and J genes are TRBV9 and TRBJ1-2, with a possible D match to TRBD1 (5 bases). Trimming removed 0 bases from V and 8 bases from J, with 11 bases in between. Germline values: CDR1 SGDLS, CDR2 YYNGEE. The CDR3 contains 13 residues. This chain's CDR3 is CASSVGGSGGYTF. For the CDR3, the DNA is TGTGCCAGCAGCGTAGGAGGGTCAGGGGGCTACACCTTC.

This sequence joins TRBV27 and TRBJ1-1; no clear D. The germline V gene has CDR1 MNHEY and CDR2 SMNVEV (reference sequence). The CDR3 is made up of 13 amino acids. The V gene lost 0 bases and the J gene lost 4 bases, with 6 bases spanning the gap. CDR3 loop: CASSLSESTEAFF. CDR3 nucleotide sequence: TGTGCCAGCAGTTTATCAGAGAGCACTGAAGCTTTCTTT.

This clonotype was detected ten times or more. This rearrangement joins TRBV12-3 or TRBV12-4 to TRBJ2-1; D may be TRBD1 (6 bases). The V gene lost 5 bases and the J gene lost 4 bases, with 12 bases spanning the gap. This CDR3 has 14 residues. CDR3 DNA sequence: TGTGCCAGCAGTCCCGGGACACCATACAATGAGCAGTTCTTC. This encodes CASSPGTPYNEQFF.